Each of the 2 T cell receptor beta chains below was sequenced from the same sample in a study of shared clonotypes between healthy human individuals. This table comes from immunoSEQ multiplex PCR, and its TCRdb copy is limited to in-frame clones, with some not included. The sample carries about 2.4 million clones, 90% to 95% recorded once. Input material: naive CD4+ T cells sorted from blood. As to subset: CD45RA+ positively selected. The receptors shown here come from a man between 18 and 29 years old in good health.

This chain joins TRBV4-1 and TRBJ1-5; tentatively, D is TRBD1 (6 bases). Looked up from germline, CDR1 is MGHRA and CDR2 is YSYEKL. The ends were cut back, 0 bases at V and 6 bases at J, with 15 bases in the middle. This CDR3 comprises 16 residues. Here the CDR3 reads CASSQEGGGARQPQHF. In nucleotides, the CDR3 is TGCGCCAGCAGCCAAGAAGGAGGGGGGGCGCGTCAGCCCCAGCATTTT.

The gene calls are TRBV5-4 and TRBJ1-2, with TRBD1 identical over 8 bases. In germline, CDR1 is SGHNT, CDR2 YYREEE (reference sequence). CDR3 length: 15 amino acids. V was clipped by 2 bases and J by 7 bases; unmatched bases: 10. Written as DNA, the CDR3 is TGTGCCAGCAGCTTACCCCCAGGGGGCGAAGGTGGCTACACCTTC. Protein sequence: CASSLPPGGEGGYTF. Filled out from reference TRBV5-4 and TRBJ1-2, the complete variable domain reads ETGVTQSPTHLIKTRGQQVTLRCSSQSGHNTVSWYQQALGQGPQFIFQYYREEENGRGNFPPRFSGLQFPNYSSELNVNALELDDSALYLCASSLPPGGEGGYTFGSGTRLTVV.